The 16 T cell receptor beta chains below come from one sample, sequenced in a study of blood T cell repertoires in COVID-19. TCRdb's table, derived via immunoSEQ multiplex PCR, lists solely in-frame clones and lacks some. The sample has around 320,000 clones, under 90% seen once. Sequences were obtained from PBMCs or T cells enriched from blood (not recorded which). Source of these receptors: a woman in her forties or fifties who had been exposed to COVID-19.

In DNA, the CDR3 is TGTGCCAGCAGCTTAGGGAGCGGGGGGAGCTACGAGCAGTACTTC. Translation gives CASSLGSGGSYEQYF. The rearrangement joins TRBV11-2 to TRBJ2-7; 9 bases are shared with TRBD2. V lost 1 base and J lost 3; bases outside the gene matches: 4. This CDR3 comprises 15 residues. Germline lookup yields CDR1 SGHAT and CDR2 FQNNGV.

This clone was seen a single time. This sequence joins TRBV6-4 and TRBJ1-6; 8 bases line up with TRBD1. From germline, CDR1 is MRHNA and CDR2 SNTAGT. The V segment lost 3 bases and the J segment 7 bases; nucleotides outside the gene matches: 8. This CDR3 contains 16 residues. The CDR3 spells CASSDSKGQVNSPLHF. The CDR3, as DNA: TGTGCCAGCAGTGATTCTAAGGGACAGGTAAATTCACCCCTCCACTTT.

This chain connects TRBV9 to TRBJ2-3; 8 bases agree with TRBD1. Germline V gene sequence: CDR1 SGDLS, CDR2 YYNGEE. The CDR3 totals 16 residues. V gave up 3 bases and J gave up 8 bases; unmatched junction bases: 14. Here the CDR3 reads CASSATTQGALSTQYF. In DNA form, the CDR3 reads TGTGCCAGCAGCGCCACGACTCAGGGGGCGCTCAGTACGCAGTATTTT.

The V call is TRBV7-2, the J call TRBJ2-7, with 10 bases fitting TRBD2. This CDR3 comprises 15 residues. Germline lookup yields CDR1 SGHTA and CDR2 FQGNSA. Germline trimming cut 5 bases from V and 2 bases from J; bases unmatched to any gene: 6. The CDR3 here is CASSLSGGGPYEQYF. The CDR3 DNA reads TGTGCCAGCAGCCTGAGCGGGGGGGGACCCTACGAGCAGTACTTC.

This clone was seen a few times. This chain connects TRBV28 to TRBJ2-5; 10 bases match TRBD1. The CDR3 sequence is 14 residues long. V gave up 6 bases and J gave up 5 bases; unmatched junction bases: 6. The germline V gene has CDR1 MDHEN and CDR2 SYDVKM. CDR3 sequence (DNA): TGTGCCAGCAGCCTCGACAGGGGGCTTGAGACCCAGTACTTC. It is translated as CASSLDRGLETQYF.

The chain recombines TRBV2 with TRBJ1-2; TRBD1 is a possible D gene (5 bases). The CDR3 contains 12 residues. V was clipped by 11 bases and J by 2 bases, with 12 bases between them. CDR1 is SNHLY, CDR2 FYNNEI, per germline. This CDR3 reads CAGEDRNYGYTF. CDR3 nucleotide sequence: TGTGCCGGAGAAGACAGAAACTATGGCTACACCTTC.

V is TRBV27 and J is TRBJ2-7; 8 positions match TRBD1. The CDR3 has 13 residues. With 6 bases clipped from V and 2 bases from J, the junction kept 3 bases outside the gene matches. Germline CDR1 is MNHEY and CDR2 is SMNVEV (reference sequence). CDR3 in amino acids: CASSADRAYEQYF. The CDR3 nucleotides read TGTGCCAGCAGCGCGGACAGGGCCTACGAGCAGTACTTC.

The chain joins TRBV3-1 (or the pseudogene TRBV3-2) to TRBJ2-1; TRBD1 aligns across 9 bases. The CDR3 has 16 residues. The ends lost 4 bases at V and 5 bases at J; junction bases unmatched: 9. CDR1 LGHDT and CDR2 YNNKEL come from the germline V gene (reference sequence). CDR3 amino acids: CASSPTRGTGHNEQFF. CDR3 nucleotide sequence: TGTGCCAGCAGCCCAACCCGTGGGACAGGGCACAATGAGCAGTTCTTC.

This sequence joins TRBV28 and TRBJ1-3; D is undetermined. The CDR3 spans 11 residues. The germline V gene encodes CDR1 MDHEN and CDR2 SYDVKM. Trimming took 2 bases from V and 12 from J, leaving 8 bases between them. The CDR3 sequence is CASSLNRNIYF. CDR3 DNA sequence: TGTGCCAGCAGTTTAAACAGAAACATATATTTT.

V usage is TRBV27 and J usage is TRBJ1-3; 8 nucleotides align to TRBD1. Germline CDR1 and CDR2: MNHEY and SMNVEV (reference sequence). V lost 5 bases to trimming and J lost 4 bases; unmatched junction nucleotides: 10. The CDR3 has 16 amino acids. The DNA of the CDR3 is TGTGCCAGCAGTCCCTCCCGAAGACAGGGGGGAAACACCATATATTTT. This translates into CASSPSRRQGGNTIYF.

This sequence joins TRBV30 and TRBJ1-6; 10 bases are shared with TRBD1. Germline trimming cut 4 bases from V and 7 bases from J; bases unmatched to any gene: 19. Germline lookup yields CDR1 GTSNPN and CDR2 SVGIG (reference sequence). CDR3 length: 19 residues. The chain's CDR3 is CAWISTRDRGLFRNSPLHF. For the CDR3, the DNA is TGTGCCTGGATCTCAACCCGGGACAGGGGTTTGTTCCGCAATTCACCCCTCCACTTT.

The chain is built from TRBV10-3 and TRBJ1-2, with D perhaps matching TRBD1 (6 bases). The CDR3 runs 15 residues. V was clipped by 6 bases and J by 1 base, with 15 bases between them. Germline CDR1 and CDR2: ENHRY and SYGVKD. The CDR3 DNA is TGTGCCATCAGCGACTATGGACAGCGTAACTATGGCTACACCTTC. This gives the protein CAISDYGQRNYGYTF.

The J gene is TRBJ1-2, the V gene TRBV28; perhaps TRBD1 as D (6 bases). The V and J ends lost 5 bases and 2 bases respectively, with 18 bases between them. Germline values: CDR1 MDHEN, CDR2 SYDVKM. The CDR3 loop spans 16 amino acids. CDR3 sequence reads: CASSAGTLDWNYGYTF. The CDR3 nucleotides are TGTGCCAGCAGTGCCGGGACACTGGACTGGAACTATGGCTACACCTTC.

The CDR3 is CASKPGGTDTQYF. As DNA, the CDR3 is TGTGCCAGCAAACCGGGTGGCACAGATACGCAGTATTTT. The rearrangement links TRBV12-3 or TRBV12-4 to TRBJ2-3; D gene ambiguous. V was trimmed by 7 bases and J by 1 base, leaving 9 bases between them. CDR3 length equals 13 residues.

V usage is TRBV7-6 and J usage is TRBJ1-4, with 7 bases fitting TRBD1. The V and J ends lost 2 bases and 4 bases, in that order; junction bases with no gene match: 10. The CDR3 contains 17 residues. Germline V gene lookup returns CDR1 SGHVS and CDR2 FNYEAQ. Here the CDR3 DNA reads TGTGCCAGCAGCTTACGGAAGGGGGCACGTGGTAATGAAAAACTGTTTTTT. The encoded protein is CASSLRKGARGNEKLFF.

V usage is TRBV28 and J usage is TRBJ1-4; 7 bases align to TRBD1. The CDR3 totals 16 residues. CDR1 and CDR2 (germline): MDHEN, SYDVKM. V lost 5 bases to trimming and J lost 4 bases; unmatched junction nucleotides: 10. CDR3 sequence reads: CASSVPYRDSNEKLFF. The CDR3 DNA sequence: TGTGCCAGCAGTGTCCCTTACCGGGACAGTAATGAAAAACTGTTTTTT. The variable domain in full, completed from reference TRBV28 and TRBJ1-4, reads DVKVTQSSRYLVKRTGEKVFLECVQDMDHENMFWYRQDPGLGLRLIYFSYDVKMKEKGDIPEGYSVSREKKERFSLILESASTNQTSMYLCASSVPYRDSNEKLFFGSGTQLSVL.